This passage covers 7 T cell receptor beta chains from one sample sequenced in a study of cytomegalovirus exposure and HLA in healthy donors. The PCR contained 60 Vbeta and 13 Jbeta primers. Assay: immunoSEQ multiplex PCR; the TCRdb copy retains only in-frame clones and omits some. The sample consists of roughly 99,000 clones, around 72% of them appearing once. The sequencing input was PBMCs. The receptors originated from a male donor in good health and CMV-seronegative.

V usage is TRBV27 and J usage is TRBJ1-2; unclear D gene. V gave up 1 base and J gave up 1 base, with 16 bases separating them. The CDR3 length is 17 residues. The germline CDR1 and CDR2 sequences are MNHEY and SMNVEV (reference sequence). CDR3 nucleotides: TGTGCCAGCAGTTTATTTGGTTTCGGTGAGGGTAACTATGGCTACACCTTC. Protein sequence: CASSLFGFGEGNYGYTF.

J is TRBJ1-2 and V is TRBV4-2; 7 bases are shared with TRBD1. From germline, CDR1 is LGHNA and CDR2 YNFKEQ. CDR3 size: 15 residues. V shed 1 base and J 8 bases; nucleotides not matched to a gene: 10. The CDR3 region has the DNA TGTGCCAGCAGCCAAGGAGCAGGGGGATTGGGAGGCTACACCTTC. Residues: CASSQGAGGLGGYTF.

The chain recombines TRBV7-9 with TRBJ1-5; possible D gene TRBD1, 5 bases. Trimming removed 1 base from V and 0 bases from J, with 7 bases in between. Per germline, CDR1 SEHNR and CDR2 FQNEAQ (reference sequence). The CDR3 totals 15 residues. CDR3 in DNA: TGTGCCAGCAGCTTAGAGGGGATTAGCAATCAGCCCCAGCATTTT. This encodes CASSLEGISNQPQHF.

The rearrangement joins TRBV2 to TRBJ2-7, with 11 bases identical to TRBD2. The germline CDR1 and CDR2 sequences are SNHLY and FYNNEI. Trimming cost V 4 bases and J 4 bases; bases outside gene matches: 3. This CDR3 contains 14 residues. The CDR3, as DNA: TGTGCCAGCAGTGGGACTAGCGGGCTGTACGAGCAGTACTTC. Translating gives CASSGTSGLYEQYF. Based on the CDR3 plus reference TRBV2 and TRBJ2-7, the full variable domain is EPEVTQTPSHQVTQMGQEVILRCVPISNHLYFYWYRQILGQKVEFLVSFYNNEISEKSEIFDDQFSVERPDGSNFTLKIRSTKLEDSAMYFCASSGTSGLYEQYFGPGTRLTVT.

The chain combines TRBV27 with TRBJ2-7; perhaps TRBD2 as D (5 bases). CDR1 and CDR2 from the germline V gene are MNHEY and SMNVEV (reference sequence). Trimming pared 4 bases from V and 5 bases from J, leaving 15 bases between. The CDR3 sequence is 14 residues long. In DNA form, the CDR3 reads TGTGCCAGCAGTTCCGGACGGGGTATAAACGAGCAGTACTTC. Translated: CASSSGRGINEQYF.

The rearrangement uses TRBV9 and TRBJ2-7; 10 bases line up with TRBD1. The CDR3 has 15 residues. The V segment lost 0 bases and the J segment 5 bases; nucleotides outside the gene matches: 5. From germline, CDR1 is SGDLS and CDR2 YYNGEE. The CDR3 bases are TGTGCCAGCAGCGTAGGGGGACAGGGGTTTCACGAGCAGTACTTC. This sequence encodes CASSVGGQGFHEQYF.

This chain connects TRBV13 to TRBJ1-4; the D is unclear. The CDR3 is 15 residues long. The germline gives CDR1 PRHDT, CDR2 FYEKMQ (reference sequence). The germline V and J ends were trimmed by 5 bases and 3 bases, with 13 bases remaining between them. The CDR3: CASSVNPGANEKLFF. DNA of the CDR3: TGTGCCAGCAGCGTTAATCCGGGAGCTAATGAAAAACTGTTTTTT.